The rows below give T cell receptor beta chains drawn from one sample of a study of OX40 agonist ivuxolimab in advanced cancers. Using immunoSEQ multiplex PCR, the repertoire was profiled, and TCRdb retains in-frame clones only, with some absent. The sample lists about 39,000 clones, more than 85% occurring once. This material consisted of CD4+ or CD8+ T cells sorted from blood, taken in a trial of the OX40 agonist ivuxolimab. These receptors all come from an adult with an advanced solid tumor such as melanoma, head and neck, liver or kidney cancer. CDR3s include the opening cysteine and the closing phenylalanine or tryptophan. A D gene is named only where the DNA matches it firmly. The size entry is marked missing in some rows and otherwise reads once, few, many or a size class.

D gene,clone size,V gene,J gene,CDR3 DNA,CDR3 protein
TRBD2,-,TRBV7-8,TRBJ2-1,TGTGCCAGCAGCTTACTCGGGACTAGCGGGAGTAATGAGCAGTTCTTC,CASSLLGTSGSNEQFF
TRBD1,-,TRBV6-5,TRBJ2-7,TGTGCCAGCAGTTGGGACAGGAGAAACTACGAGCAGTACTTC,CASSWDRRNYEQYF
-,few,TRBV19,TRBJ1-1,TGTGCCAGTAGTTGGGGGGGACTTACTGAAGCTTTCTTT,CASSWGGLTEAFF
-,-,TRBV30,TRBJ2-2,TGTGCCTGGGCCACCGGGATCACCGGGGAGCTGTTTTTT,CAWATGITGELFF
-,-,TRBV28,TRBJ2-7,TGTGCCAGCAGTTCGTCCCCCTACGAGCAGTACTTC,CASSSSPYEQYF
TRBD1,once,TRBV16,TRBJ2-4,TGTGCCAGCAGCCACCCGGGGGACAGGGCTGTCCAAAACATTCAGTACTTC,CASSHPGDRAVQNIQYF
-,-,TRBV2,TRBJ2-2,TGTGCCAGCAGTGAAGAGGGCCTAGCATTAGATGACGGGGAGCTGTTTTTT,CASSEEGLALDDGELFF
TRBD2,-,TRBV27,TRBJ2-5,TGTGCCAGCAGTTCCGGGACTAGCGGGAGTGCAGACCAGTACTTC,CASSSGTSGSADQYF
-,-,TRBV30,TRBJ2-1,TGTGCCTGGAGCCCTCCGGACAATGAGCAGTTCTTC,CAWSPPDNEQFF
-,-,TRBV7-3,TRBJ2-1,TGTGCCAGCAGCTCGGGGCACGGCGCATACAATGAGCAGTTCTTC,CASSSGHGAYNEQFF
-,-,TRBV7-9,TRBJ2-3,TGTGCCAGCAGCTTTTACGCTAGCACAGATACGCAGTATTTT,CASSFYASTDTQYF
-,-,TRBV19,TRBJ2-3,TGTGCCAGTAGCATGAGCGTCCCTAGCACAGATACGCAGTATTTT,CASSMSVPSTDTQYF
-,-,TRBV4-2,TRBJ2-3,TGTGCCAGCAGCCCAGCTGGGGCCGGGAGCGCAGATACGCAGTATTTT,CASSPAGAGSADTQYF
-,-,TRBV4-1,TRBJ2-1,TGCGCCAGCAGCCAAGATAATGTCCTAGCCGGCAATGAGCAGTTCTTC,CASSQDNVLAGNEQFF
TRBD2,-,TRBV2,TRBJ2-2,TGTGCCAGCAGTGAGGGGCGGGAGGGCCTCACCGGGGAGCTGTTTTTT,CASSEGREGLTGELFF
TRBD2,-,TRBV13,TRBJ2-3,TGTGCCAGCAGCATCCTTAGCGGGAGTGGGAATACGCAGTATTTT,CASSILSGSGNTQYF
TRBD1,-,TRBV5-1,TRBJ2-7,TGCGCCAGCAGCCCCGGGACAGGAGACTACGAGCAGTACTTC,CASSPGTGDYEQYF
TRBD2,-,TRBV11-2,TRBJ2-1,TGTGCCAGCAGCCTAGCGGGAGGGGTTGAGCAGTTCTTC,CASSLAGGVEQFF
-,-,TRBV4-1,TRBJ2-3,TGCGCCAGCAGCCAAGGGCCAGGTGCAGATACGCAGTATTTT,CASSQGPGADTQYF
TRBD2,once,TRBV4-1,TRBJ2-1,TGCGCCAGCAGCCTAAGCGGCGTTGGAGCGGGACTATTCTACAATGAGCAGTTCTTC,CASSLSGVGAGLFYNEQFF
-,-,TRBV5-5,TRBJ2-7,TGTGCCAGGGTGGGGCACAGATCACGGGTCACCTACAAGCAGTACTTC,CARVGHRSRVTYKQYF
-,-,TRBV5-4,TRBJ2-5,TGTGCCAGCAGCCCCCCTGGGGGCCAAGAGACCCAGTACTTC,CASSPPGGQETQYF
-,-,TRBV9,TRBJ2-2,TGTGCCAGCAGCTCGAACACCGGGGAGCTGTTTTTT,CASSSNTGELFF
-,-,TRBV2,TRBJ1-2,TGTGCCAGCATTGAAGGCAGGATGGACTATGGCTACACCTTC,CASIEGRMDYGYTF
-,-,TRBV28,TRBJ2-5,TGTGCCAGCAGTCCGATCGCGGCAGCCCAAGAGACCCAGTACTTC,CASSPIAAAQETQYF
-,-,TRBV2,TRBJ2-1,TGTGCCAGCAGCGTAGACACCGGCTACAATGAGCAGTTCTTC,CASSVDTGYNEQFF
TRBD2,-,TRBV30,TRBJ2-5,TGTGCCTGGAGTGTGCGGGAGGGCCGTGAGACCCAGTACTTC,CAWSVREGRETQYF
TRBD2,-,TRBV28,TRBJ2-7,TGTGCCAGCAGTTTTCCCCGGGAGGGCTACGAGCAGTACTTC,CASSFPREGYEQYF
-,medium-sized,TRBV13,TRBJ1-5,TGTGCCAGCAGCTCCGGGGGTCAGCCCCAGCATTTT,CASSSGGQPQHF
TRBD2,-,TRBV5-8,TRBJ2-7,TGTGCCAGCAGCTTGCGTCTAGCGGGAGGCCCTTTAAACGAGCAGTACTTC,CASSLRLAGGPLNEQYF
TRBD1,-,TRBV19,TRBJ1-1,TGTGCCAGTAACACAGGGGGCGCGAACACTGAAGCTTTCTTT,CASNTGGANTEAFF
-,-,TRBV27,TRBJ1-5,TGTGCCAGCAGTCTCTTTGGAGGCGCCTACAATCAGCCCCAGCATTTT,CASSLFGGAYNQPQHF
TRBD1,once,TRBV2,TRBJ1-5,TGTGCCAGCAGTGAGGGACAGGGGTTCAATCAGCCCCAGCATTTT,CASSEGQGFNQPQHF
TRBD1,-,TRBV19,TRBJ1-3,TGTGCCAGTAAAGACAGGGATGGAAACACCATATATTTT,CASKDRDGNTIYF
TRBD2,few,TRBV5-5,TRBJ2-7,TGTGCCAGCAGCTTGGCCGGGGGGACTAGCGGTTACGAGCAGTACTTC,CASSLAGGTSGYEQYF